Below are 5 T cell receptor beta chains sequenced from a single sample in a study of blood T cell repertoires in COVID-19. Some clones are missing from TCRdb's copy, which holds only in-frame ones; the method was immunoSEQ multiplex PCR. This sample has 120,000 or so clones, with 70% to 90% found just once. Specimen: peripheral blood. The source is an elderly woman with acute or convalescent COVID-19.

The V gene is TRBV24-1, the J gene TRBJ2-3, with D maybe TRBD1 (6 bases). CDR3 length equals 16 residues. The germline CDR1 and CDR2 sequences are KGHDR and SFDVKD. The V end lost 3 bases, the J end lost 0 bases, and 12 bases lay between the germline ends. The CDR3 DNA follows: TGTGCCACCAGTGATCCGGCCGGACAGAGCACAGATACGCAGTATTTT. Protein sequence: CATSDPAGQSTDTQYF.

V usage is TRBV5-8 and J usage is TRBJ1-5, with 9 bases identical to TRBD1. The CDR3 has 15 residues. After removal of 3 bases from V and 6 bases from J, the junction contained 7 bases not matched to a gene. Germline V lookup: CDR1 SGHTS, CDR2 YDEGEE. The CDR3 is CASSSALTGGQPQHF. In nucleotides, the CDR3 is TGTGCCAGCAGCTCCGCCCTGACAGGGGGTCAGCCCCAGCATTTT.

The chain is built from TRBV27 and TRBJ1-4; a possible D gene is TRBD1 (5 bases). The V gene lost 4 bases and the J gene lost 5 bases, with 14 bases spanning the gap. The CDR3 runs to 15 residues. Germline loops: CDR1 MNHEY, CDR2 SMNVEV (reference sequence). CDR3 nucleotides: TGTGCCAGCAGTTCACCGACAGTGCTGAATGAAAAACTGTTTTTT. Its translation is CASSSPTVLNEKLFF. Drawing the rest from reference TRBV27 and TRBJ1-4, the complete variable domain is EAQVTQNPRYLITVTGKKLTVTCSQNMNHEYMSWYRQDPGLGLRQIYYSMNVEVTDKGDVPEGYKVSRKEKRNFPLILESPSPNQTSLYFCASSSPTVLNEKLFFGSGTQLSVL.

The chain employs TRBV4-2 and TRBJ1-2; D might be TRBD1 (5 bases). Germline CDR1 reads LGHNA; CDR2 reads YNFKEQ. Trimming shortened V by 0 bases and J by 8 bases, and 16 bases separated the two germline ends. This CDR3 is built from 15 residues. The CDR3 region is CASSQERTPPGGYTF. DNA for the CDR3: TGTGCCAGCAGCCAAGAAAGGACACCTCCAGGAGGCTACACCTTC.

This clone was detected a few times. V is TRBV21-1 and J is TRBJ2-7; TRBD2 is taken as the D call from the table, unchecked against the DNA. TRBV21-1 is reported as a pseudogene. The CDR3 sequence is 17 residues long. The CDR3 sequence is CASGPGLAGSSSYEQYF. CDR3 bases: TGTGCCAGCGGTCCGGGACTAGCGGGCTCCTCCTCCTACGAGCAGTACTTC.